Listed below are T cell receptor beta chains from one sample, sequenced in a study of blood T cell repertoires in COVID-19. Here immunoSEQ multiplex PCR was the method, and the copy in TCRdb shows in-frame clones only, minus some. This table holds some 260,000 clones, under 90% found once. Sample: peripheral blood. The receptors were gathered from a woman aged 18-30 years with acute or convalescent COVID-19. Both conserved end residues are part of each CDR3. A D gene is named only where the DNA matches it firmly. Clone sizes are given selectively: once, few, many, or a class where the clone is expanded.

D gene: -
J gene: TRBJ2-7
V gene: TRBV10-3
clone size: once
CDR3 DNA: TGTGCCATCAGCAGGGACAAGACACCTGCCTACGAGCAGTACTTC
CDR3 protein: CAISRDKTPAYEQYF

D gene: -
J gene: TRBJ2-2
V gene: TRBV5-1
clone size: -
CDR3 DNA: TGCGCCAGCAGCTTGATGGAGTCAGGGCTAACCACCGGGGAGCTGTTTTTT
CDR3 protein: CASSLMESGLTTGELFF

D gene: TRBD2
J gene: TRBJ2-2
V gene: TRBV4-1
clone size: -
CDR3 DNA: TGCGCCAGCAGCCAAGAATCATTACTAGCGGGGTACACCGGGGAGCTGTTTTTT
CDR3 protein: CASSQESLLAGYTGELFF

D gene: -
J gene: TRBJ2-5
V gene: TRBV5-1
clone size: -
CDR3 DNA: TGCGCCAGCAGTAATCCGCCCGAGGAGGGGGAGACCCAGTACTTC
CDR3 protein: CASSNPPEEGETQYF

D gene: -
J gene: TRBJ1-1
V gene: TRBV18
clone size: -
CDR3 DNA: TGTGCCAGCTCACCGGCAGCGTCGATATTCGCCACTGAAGCTTTCTTT
CDR3 protein: CASSPAASIFATEAFF

D gene: -
J gene: TRBJ2-7
V gene: TRBV28
clone size: -
CDR3 DNA: TGTGCCACACGAAGGGGGGGTCGCTACGAGCAGTACTTC
CDR3 protein: CATRRGGRYEQYF

D gene: TRBD2
J gene: TRBJ2-5
V gene: TRBV11-2
clone size: -
CDR3 DNA: TGTGCCAGCAGCACGGGGACTAGCGGGTGGCCCGAAGAGACCCAGTACTTC
CDR3 protein: CASSTGTSGWPEETQYF

D gene: -
J gene: TRBJ2-1
V gene: TRBV27
clone size: -
CDR3 DNA: TGTGCCAGCAGGAACGCGGGTTCGCAGCGGAACAATGAGCAGTTCTTC
CDR3 protein: CASRNAGSQRNNEQFF

D gene: -
J gene: TRBJ2-7
V gene: TRBV3-1/TRBV3-2
clone size: -
CDR3 DNA: TGTGCCAGCAGCCAAGCGACAGGCAAAGTCACCGACGAGCAGTACTTC
CDR3 protein: CASSQATGKVTDEQYF

D gene: TRBD1
J gene: TRBJ2-7
V gene: TRBV15
clone size: -
CDR3 DNA: TGTGCCACCAGCAGAGATCTTAAGGGGACAGGCCCCTACGAGCAGTACTTC
CDR3 protein: CATSRDLKGTGPYEQYF

D gene: -
J gene: TRBJ2-3
V gene: TRBV9
clone size: -
CDR3 DNA: TGTGCCAGCAGCCAGAAGGCCCGTCCCAGCGGGGATACGCAGTATTTT
CDR3 protein: CASSQKARPSGDTQYF

D gene: -
J gene: TRBJ1-2
V gene: TRBV10-3
clone size: -
CDR3 DNA: TGTGCCATCAGTGAGTCCATGGCACCCTCGGGTGGCTACACCTTC
CDR3 protein: CAISESMAPSGGYTF

D gene: -
J gene: TRBJ1-5
V gene: TRBV3-1/TRBV3-2
clone size: -
CDR3 DNA: TGTGCCAGCAGCCAAGGGGGACATAGCAATCAGCCCCAGCATTTT
CDR3 protein: CASSQGGHSNQPQHF

D gene: TRBD2
J gene: TRBJ2-2
V gene: TRBV30
clone size: -
CDR3 DNA: TGTGCCTGGAGTGGGAGCGGGAGAGTCACCGGGGAGCTGTTTTTT
CDR3 protein: CAWSGSGRVTGELFF

D gene: -
J gene: TRBJ2-3
V gene: TRBV2
clone size: -
CDR3 DNA: TGTGCCAGCAGTGATGGGGGAGGCTACCTTCGCACAGATACGCAGTATTTT
CDR3 protein: CASSDGGGYLRTDTQYF

D gene: -
J gene: TRBJ2-5
V gene: TRBV7-6
clone size: -
CDR3 DNA: TGTGCCAGCAGCTCCCTACGGACAGTGCTAGAGACCCAGTACTTC
CDR3 protein: CASSSLRTVLETQYF

D gene: -
J gene: TRBJ1-6
V gene: TRBV6-5
clone size: few
CDR3 DNA: TGTGCCAGCAGTTGGTCGAGCTCCTATAATTCACCCCTCCACTTT
CDR3 protein: CASSWSSSYNSPLHF

D gene: -
J gene: TRBJ1-2
V gene: TRBV30
clone size: -
CDR3 DNA: TGTGCCTGGAGTGTATCAGCCACAGTTTATGGCTACACCTTC
CDR3 protein: CAWSVSATVYGYTF

D gene: TRBD2
J gene: TRBJ2-3
V gene: TRBV2
clone size: -
CDR3 DNA: TGTGCCAGCAGTGACTCGGCTAGCGGGAGCTCAGATACGCAGTATTTT
CDR3 protein: CASSDSASGSSDTQYF

D gene: TRBD2
J gene: TRBJ2-2
V gene: TRBV27
clone size: -
CDR3 DNA: TGTGCCAGCAGTTTACGAGGACACGGGACTAGTGGTTTCGGGGAGCTGTTTTTT
CDR3 protein: CASSLRGHGTSGFGELFF

D gene: TRBD1
J gene: TRBJ2-5
V gene: TRBV6-5
clone size: -
CDR3 DNA: TGTGCCAGCAGAGGGACAGGGGAGACCCAGTACTTC
CDR3 protein: CASRGTGETQYF

D gene: -
J gene: TRBJ1-2
V gene: TRBV6-2/TRBV6-3
clone size: -
CDR3 DNA: TGTGCCAGCAGCACGGACAGACGCTATGGCTACACCTTC
CDR3 protein: CASSTDRRYGYTF

D gene: -
J gene: TRBJ1-2
V gene: TRBV5-4
clone size: -
CDR3 DNA: TGTGCCAGCAGCTCCGGGGATGGCTACACCTTC
CDR3 protein: CASSSGDGYTF

D gene: -
J gene: TRBJ1-6
V gene: TRBV6-1
clone size: -
CDR3 DNA: TGTGCCAGCAGTGAAGCGCTGAGGTTTAATTCACCCCTCCACTTT
CDR3 protein: CASSEALRFNSPLHF

D gene: -
J gene: TRBJ1-1
V gene: TRBV6-1
clone size: -
CDR3 DNA: TGTGCCAGCAGTGAAAGGGGGTCCGGGAACACTGAAGCTTTCTTT
CDR3 protein: CASSERGSGNTEAFF

D gene: TRBD1
J gene: TRBJ1-2
V gene: TRBV6-6
clone size: -
CDR3 DNA: TGTGCCAGCACCGGGACAGCCAACTATGGCTACACCTTC
CDR3 protein: CASTGTANYGYTF

D gene: -
J gene: TRBJ2-7
V gene: TRBV2
clone size: once
CDR3 DNA: TGTGCCAGCAGTATTGGCCGGGACAAAAACTACGAGCAGTACTTC
CDR3 protein: CASSIGRDKNYEQYF

D gene: TRBD2
J gene: TRBJ2-5
V gene: TRBV5-6
clone size: few
CDR3 DNA: TGTGCCAGCAGCGGACAACTAGCGGGACAAGAGACCCAGTACTTC
CDR3 protein: CASSGQLAGQETQYF

D gene: -
J gene: TRBJ1-1
V gene: TRBV10-3
clone size: -
CDR3 DNA: TGTGCCATCACCGGAGTGAACACTGAAGCTTTCTTT
CDR3 protein: CAITGVNTEAFF

D gene: TRBD1
J gene: TRBJ2-7
V gene: TRBV30
clone size: -
CDR3 DNA: TGTGCCTGGAGGCAGGACAGGGGGCTTCGCGAGCAGTACTTC
CDR3 protein: CAWRQDRGLREQYF

D gene: -
J gene: TRBJ2-2
V gene: TRBV3-1/TRBV3-2
clone size: -
CDR3 DNA: TGTGCCAGCAGCCCTGGCCGCCCCGGGGAGCTGTTTTTT
CDR3 protein: CASSPGRPGELFF

D gene: TRBD1
J gene: TRBJ1-1
V gene: TRBV10-3
clone size: -
CDR3 DNA: TGTGCCATCAGTGAGAAGGATGGGACAGGGGGCGCGGAGACTGAAGCTTTCTTT
CDR3 protein: CAISEKDGTGGAETEAFF

D gene: TRBD2
J gene: TRBJ2-7
V gene: TRBV5-6
clone size: -
CDR3 DNA: TGTGCCAGCACCGGGGGGGCCTTTGAGTACGAGCAGTACTTC
CDR3 protein: CASTGGAFEYEQYF

D gene: TRBD1
J gene: TRBJ1-2
V gene: TRBV19
clone size: -
CDR3 DNA: TGTGCCAGTAGTTCCCCGACAGGGGGGATCTATGGCTACACCTTC
CDR3 protein: CASSSPTGGIYGYTF

D gene: TRBD1
J gene: TRBJ2-7
V gene: TRBV20-1
clone size: -
CDR3 DNA: TGCAGTGCTAGTTCGCCGACAGGGAAGGTCCACGAGCAGTACTTC
CDR3 protein: CSASSPTGKVHEQYF

D gene: -
J gene: TRBJ1-3
V gene: TRBV27
clone size: -
CDR3 DNA: TGTGCCAGCAGTATCCAGGGTCCTGGAAACACCATATATTTT
CDR3 protein: CASSIQGPGNTIYF

D gene: TRBD1
J gene: TRBJ2-7
V gene: TRBV28
clone size: -
CDR3 DNA: TGTGCCAGCAGGGGGACAGGGGTAAGGGAGCAGTACTTC
CDR3 protein: CASRGTGVREQYF

D gene: TRBD2
J gene: TRBJ2-1
V gene: TRBV5-1
clone size: -
CDR3 DNA: TGCGCCAGCAGCTTGAGTCTACTAGCGGGATACAATGAGCAGTTCTTC
CDR3 protein: CASSLSLLAGYNEQFF

D gene: -
J gene: TRBJ2-7
V gene: TRBV2
clone size: -
CDR3 DNA: TGTGCCAGCAGTGAAAACTTATACGAGCAGTACTTC
CDR3 protein: CASSENLYEQYF

D gene: -
J gene: TRBJ1-2
V gene: TRBV6-1
clone size: few
CDR3 DNA: TGTGCCAGCAGTGAAACAGGTTGGGGCTACACCTTC
CDR3 protein: CASSETGWGYTF

D gene: TRBD2
J gene: TRBJ2-7
V gene: TRBV20-1
clone size: -
CDR3 DNA: TGCAGTGCTAGTCCCTTAGCGGGAGGCTCCTACGAGCAGTACTTC
CDR3 protein: CSASPLAGGSYEQYF

D gene: TRBD1
J gene: TRBJ1-5
V gene: TRBV6-5
clone size: -
CDR3 DNA: TGTGCCAGCAGTTTTGACAGGGGCAATCAGCCCCAGCATTTT
CDR3 protein: CASSFDRGNQPQHF

D gene: TRBD2
J gene: TRBJ2-7
V gene: TRBV6-5
clone size: -
CDR3 DNA: TGTGCCAGCAGTTACTCTCCTAGCGGAACCTACGAGCAGTACTTC
CDR3 protein: CASSYSPSGTYEQYF

D gene: TRBD2
J gene: TRBJ2-7
V gene: TRBV6-6
clone size: -
CDR3 DNA: TGTGCCAGCATTCCCCGGGCAGCGGGAGGGCCCTACGAGCAGTACTTC
CDR3 protein: CASIPRAAGGPYEQYF

D gene: -
J gene: TRBJ2-7
V gene: TRBV7-9
clone size: -
CDR3 DNA: TGTGCCAGCGGAAGCGGAACCAAGACTTACGAGCAGTACTTC
CDR3 protein: CASGSGTKTYEQYF

D gene: TRBD1
J gene: TRBJ1-5
V gene: TRBV2
clone size: -
CDR3 DNA: TGTGCCAGCGGTTCCGGGACAGGGGGCTTTCAGCCCCAGCATTTT
CDR3 protein: CASGSGTGGFQPQHF

D gene: TRBD1
J gene: TRBJ1-2
V gene: TRBV30
clone size: -
CDR3 DNA: TGTGCCTGGAGGACAGGGCAACACTATGGCTACACCTTC
CDR3 protein: CAWRTGQHYGYTF

D gene: -
J gene: TRBJ2-7
V gene: TRBV6-6
clone size: -
CDR3 DNA: TGTGCCAGCAGTTCGCAGGGGGGTGAGCAGTACTTC
CDR3 protein: CASSSQGGEQYF

D gene: TRBD2
J gene: TRBJ2-3
V gene: TRBV2
clone size: once
CDR3 DNA: TGTGCCAGCAGGAAACCGGGACTAGCGGGAGGCACAGATACGCAGTATTTT
CDR3 protein: CASRKPGLAGGTDTQYF

D gene: -
J gene: TRBJ1-2
V gene: TRBV28
clone size: -
CDR3 DNA: TGTGCCAGCAGTTCATTGCCTGGTGAGGGATTTGGCTATGGCTACACCTTC
CDR3 protein: CASSSLPGEGFGYGYTF

D gene: TRBD2
J gene: TRBJ2-1
V gene: TRBV6-2/TRBV6-3
clone size: -
CDR3 DNA: TGTGCCAGCAGCCGCCGTGGGTTAGCGGGAGGGAGGTACAATGAGCAGTTCTTC
CDR3 protein: CASSRRGLAGGRYNEQFF

D gene: TRBD2
J gene: TRBJ2-7
V gene: TRBV7-2
clone size: -
CDR3 DNA: TGTGCCAGCAGCCTGGGACTAGCGGTATCCTACGAGCAGTACTTC
CDR3 protein: CASSLGLAVSYEQYF

D gene: -
J gene: TRBJ1-4
V gene: TRBV5-5
clone size: -
CDR3 DNA: TGTGCCAGCAGCTTGGTTCGTCAGGGTTTGTCTAATGAAAAACTGTTTTTT
CDR3 protein: CASSLVRQGLSNEKLFF

D gene: TRBD1
J gene: TRBJ2-5
V gene: TRBV11-2
clone size: -
CDR3 DNA: TGTGCCAGCAGTCAGGATCAGGGGGCGCGCGGGACCCAGTACTTC
CDR3 protein: CASSQDQGARGTQYF

D gene: TRBD1
J gene: TRBJ1-1
V gene: TRBV24-1
clone size: -
CDR3 DNA: TGTGCCACCAGTGATTCCGGGACTGACAGGGATGAAGCTTTCTTT
CDR3 protein: CATSDSGTDRDEAFF

D gene: -
J gene: TRBJ2-2
V gene: TRBV27
clone size: -
CDR3 DNA: TGTGCCAGCAGTCCCTCAGCGGTGGGTGACACCGGGGAGCTGTTTTTT
CDR3 protein: CASSPSAVGDTGELFF

D gene: -
J gene: TRBJ1-5
V gene: TRBV4-1
clone size: -
CDR3 DNA: TGCGCCAGCAGCCCTGGGGAGTACGGCAATCAGCCCCAGCATTTT
CDR3 protein: CASSPGEYGNQPQHF